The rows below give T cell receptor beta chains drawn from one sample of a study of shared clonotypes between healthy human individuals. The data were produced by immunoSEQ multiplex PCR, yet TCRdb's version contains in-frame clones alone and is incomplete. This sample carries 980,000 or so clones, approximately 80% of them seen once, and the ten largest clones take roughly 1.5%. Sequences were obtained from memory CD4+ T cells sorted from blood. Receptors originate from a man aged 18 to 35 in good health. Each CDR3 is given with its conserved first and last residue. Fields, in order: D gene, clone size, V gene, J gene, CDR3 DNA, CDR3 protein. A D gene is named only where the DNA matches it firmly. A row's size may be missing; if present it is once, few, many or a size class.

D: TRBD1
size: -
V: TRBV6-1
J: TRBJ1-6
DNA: TGTGCCAGCAACTTGGAGACAGGGGGCCCTTCACCCCTCCACTTT
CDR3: CASNLETGGPSPLHF

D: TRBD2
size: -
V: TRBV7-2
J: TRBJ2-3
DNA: TGTGCCAGCACAGCGGGGGGGTACAACACAGATACGCAGTATTTT
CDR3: CASTAGGYNTDTQYF

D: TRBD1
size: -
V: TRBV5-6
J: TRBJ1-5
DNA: TGTGCCAGCAGCCGGTACAGGGGGATGGTGGGCGATCAGCCCCAGCATTTT
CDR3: CASSRYRGMVGDQPQHF

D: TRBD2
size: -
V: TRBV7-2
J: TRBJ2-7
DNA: TGTGCCAGCAGCTTATCCCCTAGCGGGGGTGTCTCCTACGAGCAGTACTTC
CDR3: CASSLSPSGGVSYEQYF

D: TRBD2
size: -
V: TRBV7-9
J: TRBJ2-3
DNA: TGTGCCAGCAGCTTTTCGACGGGGGGGGCCACAGATACGCAGTATTTT
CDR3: CASSFSTGGATDTQYF

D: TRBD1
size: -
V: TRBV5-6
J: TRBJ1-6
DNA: TGTGCCAGCAGCAGAGGGGACAGGGGGAATTCACCCCTCCACTTT
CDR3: CASSRGDRGNSPLHF

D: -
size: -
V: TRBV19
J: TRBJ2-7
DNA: TGTGCCAGTAGCCAGGCGGGCTACGAGCAGTACTTC
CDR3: CASSQAGYEQYF

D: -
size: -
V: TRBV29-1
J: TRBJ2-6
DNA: TGCAGCGTGGCAGGAGGGTCTGGGGCCAACGTCCTGACTTTC
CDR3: CSVAGGSGANVLTF

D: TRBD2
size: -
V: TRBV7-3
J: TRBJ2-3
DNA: TGTGCCAGCAGCTCCGGACTAGCGGGGCCCACAGATACGCAGTATTTT
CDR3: CASSSGLAGPTDTQYF

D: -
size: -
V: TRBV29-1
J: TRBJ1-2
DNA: TGCAGCGTTGATCGAGGGGACAACGCTGGTGGCTACACCTTC
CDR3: CSVDRGDNAGGYTF

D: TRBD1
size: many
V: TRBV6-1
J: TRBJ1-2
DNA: TGTGCCAGCAGCGTCCCGGGACAGGGACTCTATGGCTACACCTTC
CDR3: CASSVPGQGLYGYTF

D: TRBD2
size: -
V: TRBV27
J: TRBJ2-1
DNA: TGTGCCAGTCATAGCGGGAGGGGTGAGCAGTTCTTC
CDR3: CASHSGRGEQFF

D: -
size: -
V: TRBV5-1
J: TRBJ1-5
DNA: TGCGCCAGCAGCTTGGTGGCGGGGAGCAATCAGCCCCAGCATTTT
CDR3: CASSLVAGSNQPQHF

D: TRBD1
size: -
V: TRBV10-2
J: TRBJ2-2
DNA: TGCGCCAGCAGGGAGACAGGGTCCCCCGGGGAGCTGTTTTTT
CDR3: CASRETGSPGELFF

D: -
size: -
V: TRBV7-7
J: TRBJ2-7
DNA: TGTGCTAGCAGCTTAGTCTTGACAGCCCCCTTGTACTACGAGCAGTACTTC
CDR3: CASSLVLTAPLYYEQYF

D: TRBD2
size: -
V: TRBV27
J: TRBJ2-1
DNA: TGTGCCAGCAGGTTAGCGGGCCCCCCTTACAATGAGCAGTTCTTC
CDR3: CASRLAGPPYNEQFF

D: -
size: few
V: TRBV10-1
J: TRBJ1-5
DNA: TGCGCCAGCAGTAATAACAGGGACCGAGGGCCCCAGCATTTT
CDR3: CASSNNRDRGPQHF

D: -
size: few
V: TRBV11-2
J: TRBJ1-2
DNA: TGTGCCAGCAGCATCCTCTGGACGGGCTACACCTTC
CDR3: CASSILWTGYTF

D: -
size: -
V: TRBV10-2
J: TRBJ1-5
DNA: TGCGCCAGCCGTCGGGGCCAGAATAATCAGCCCCAGCATTTT
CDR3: CASRRGQNNQPQHF

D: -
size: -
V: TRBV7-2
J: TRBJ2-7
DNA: TGTGCCAGCAGCTTAACAGGACCATCCTACGAGCAGTACTTC
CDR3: CASSLTGPSYEQYF

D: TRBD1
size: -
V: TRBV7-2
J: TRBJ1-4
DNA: TGTGCCAGCAGCTCAGGGCAGGGGGCGCAGGAAAAACTGTTTTTT
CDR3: CASSSGQGAQEKLFF

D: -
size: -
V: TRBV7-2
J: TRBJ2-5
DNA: TGTGCCAGCAGCTTAGCCTACCTAGATGTAGAGACCCAGTACTTC
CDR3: CASSLAYLDVETQYF

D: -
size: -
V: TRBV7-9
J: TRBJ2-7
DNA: TGTGCCAGCAGCTTACGCGGCGGTTACACTTCCTACGAGCAGTACTTC
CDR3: CASSLRGGYTSYEQYF

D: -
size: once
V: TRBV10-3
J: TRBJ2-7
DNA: TGTGCCATCAGTGGTCTCGGTTACGAGCAGTACTTC
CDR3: CAISGLGYEQYF

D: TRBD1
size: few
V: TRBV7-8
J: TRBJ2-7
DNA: TGTGCCAGCAGCCCAAAAGGGACAGGGACCGAGCAGTACTTC
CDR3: CASSPKGTGTEQYF

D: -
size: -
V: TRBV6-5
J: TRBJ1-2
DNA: TGTGCCAGCAGTTACTCGGAAGGATCTTCCTATGGCTACACCTTC
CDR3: CASSYSEGSSYGYTF

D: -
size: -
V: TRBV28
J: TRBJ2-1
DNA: TGTGCCAGCAGTCCGGCCAGGGCAGGGGTGAATGAGCAGTTCTTC
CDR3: CASSPARAGVNEQFF

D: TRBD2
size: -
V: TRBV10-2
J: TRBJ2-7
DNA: TGCGCCAGCAGCTTAGCGGGAGAAGGCTACGAGCAGTACTTC
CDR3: CASSLAGEGYEQYF

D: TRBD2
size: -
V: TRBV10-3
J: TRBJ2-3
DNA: TGTGCCATCAGTTGGACTAGCGGGGCAGATACGCAGTATTTT
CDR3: CAISWTSGADTQYF

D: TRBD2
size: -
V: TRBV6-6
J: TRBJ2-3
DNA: TGTGCCAGCAGCCGTAGCGGGGGGCAGGGGGATACGCAGTATTTT
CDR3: CASSRSGGQGDTQYF

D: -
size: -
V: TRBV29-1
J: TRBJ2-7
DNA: TGCAGCGTTGTCAGCGGTACCTACGAGCAGTACTTC
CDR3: CSVVSGTYEQYF

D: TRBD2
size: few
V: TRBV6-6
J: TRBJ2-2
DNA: TGTGCCAGCAGTCGGGGGGGTCTAGCGGGAGCCGGGGAGCTGTTTTTT
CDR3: CASSRGGLAGAGELFF

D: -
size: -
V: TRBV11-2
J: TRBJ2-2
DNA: TGTGCCAGCAGCTTAGGACCCGGGGAGCTGTTTTTT
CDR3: CASSLGPGELFF

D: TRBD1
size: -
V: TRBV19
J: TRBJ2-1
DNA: TGTGCCAGTAGTAGACAGGGAATACGTGAGCAGTTCTTC
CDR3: CASSRQGIREQFF

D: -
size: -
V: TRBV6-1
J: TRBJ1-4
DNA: TGTGCCAGCAGTGACCGGGCATCTAATGAAAAACTGTTTTTT
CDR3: CASSDRASNEKLFF

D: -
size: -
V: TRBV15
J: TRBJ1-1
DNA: TGTGCCACCAGCAGTATCATGAACACTGAAGCTTTCTTT
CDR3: CATSSIMNTEAFF

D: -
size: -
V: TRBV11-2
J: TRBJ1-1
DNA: TGTGCCAGCAGCTTCTTGACCAACACTGAAGCTTTCTTT
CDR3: CASSFLTNTEAFF

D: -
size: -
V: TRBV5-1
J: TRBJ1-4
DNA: TGCGCCAGCAGCGCCGGGACCATTCGTAATGAAAAACTGTTTTTT
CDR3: CASSAGTIRNEKLFF

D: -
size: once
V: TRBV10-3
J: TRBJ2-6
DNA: TGTGCCATCAGTGAGCTTGGGACATCTGGGGCCAACGTCCTGACTTTC
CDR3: CAISELGTSGANVLTF

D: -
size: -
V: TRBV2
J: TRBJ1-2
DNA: TGTGCCAGCAGTGAAGCGGGGACCATTGTCTATGGCTACACCTTC
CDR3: CASSEAGTIVYGYTF

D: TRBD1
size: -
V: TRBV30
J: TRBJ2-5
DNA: TGTGCCGCGACCGGGACAGGGGGTATGGAGACCCAGTACTTC
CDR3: CAATGTGGMETQYF

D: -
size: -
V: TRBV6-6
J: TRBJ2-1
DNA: TGTGCCAGCAGCCTTGACTCCGGGACGTCTAAGTTCTTC
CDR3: CASSLDSGTSKFF

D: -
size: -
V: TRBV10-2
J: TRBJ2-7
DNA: TGCGCCAGCAGTGAGTCGGGTGGCGGAAAACGCTACGAGCAGTACTTC
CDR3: CASSESGGGKRYEQYF

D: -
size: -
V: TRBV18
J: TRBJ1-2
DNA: TGTGCCAGCTCACCCAGACAGTCTAAGGATGGCTACACCTTC
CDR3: CASSPRQSKDGYTF

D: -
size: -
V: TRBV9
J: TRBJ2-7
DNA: TGTGCCAGCAGTACAGCGCAGGGTAGCGAGCAGTACTTC
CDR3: CASSTAQGSEQYF